These T cell receptor beta chains were read from a single sample in a study of blood T cell repertoires in COVID-19. Sequencing was performed with immunoSEQ multiplex PCR; in TCRdb, only in-frame clones are kept and a portion is missing. The sample records about 180,000 clones, approximately 83% being singletons. Material for sequencing was peripheral blood. Receptors were obtained from a man aged 55 to 69 with acute or convalescent COVID-19. The CDR3 runs from the conserved cysteine through the conserved F or W. A D gene is named only where the DNA matches it firmly. Size is stated for part of the rows, as once, few or many counts, or as a class when the clone is expanded.

clone size: NA; V gene: TRBV27; D gene: NA; CDR3 length: 14; J gene: TRBJ2-7; CDR3 protein: CASSFRDKPYEQYF; CDR3 DNA: TGTGCCAGCAGTTTTAGGGACAAGCCCTACGAGCAGTACTTC
clone size: NA; V gene: TRBV18; D gene: NA; CDR3 length: 14; J gene: TRBJ2-2; CDR3 protein: CASSPYRSTGELFF; CDR3 DNA: TGTGCCAGCTCACCATATCGCAGCACCGGGGAGCTGTTTTTT
clone size: once; V gene: TRBV19; D gene: TRBD1; CDR3 length: 16; J gene: TRBJ2-2; CDR3 protein: CASSLWTGWETGELFF; CDR3 DNA: TGTGCCAGTAGTTTATGGACAGGGTGGGAGACCGGGGAGCTGTTTTTT
clone size: NA; V gene: TRBV3-1/TRBV3-2; D gene: NA; CDR3 length: 17; J gene: TRBJ1-3; CDR3 protein: CASSPPPGLWAGNTIYF; CDR3 DNA: TGTGCCAGCAGTCCCCCCCCGGGACTCTGGGCTGGAAACACCATATATTTT
clone size: once; V gene: TRBV4-3; D gene: NA; CDR3 length: 13; J gene: TRBJ1-2; CDR3 protein: CASSQGQGSGYTF; CDR3 DNA: TGCGCCAGCAGCCAAGGGCAGGGAAGTGGCTACACCTTC
clone size: NA; V gene: TRBV10-3; D gene: TRBD1; CDR3 length: 20; J gene: TRBJ2-6; CDR3 protein: CAISHGKWQGASSGANVLTF; CDR3 DNA: TGTGCCATCAGCCACGGGAAGTGGCAGGGGGCATCCTCTGGGGCCAACGTCCTGACTTTC
clone size: NA; V gene: TRBV6-5; D gene: TRBD2; CDR3 length: 15; J gene: TRBJ2-7; CDR3 protein: CASSYKAGGSYEQYF; CDR3 DNA: TGTGCCAGCAGTTACAAGGCGGGAGGCTCCTACGAGCAGTACTTC
clone size: NA; V gene: TRBV19; D gene: NA; CDR3 length: 13; J gene: TRBJ2-1; CDR3 protein: CASSRGFYEEQFF; CDR3 DNA: TGTGCCAGCTCTAGGGGGTTTTACGAGGAGCAGTTCTTC
clone size: NA; V gene: TRBV24-1; D gene: TRBD2; CDR3 length: 19; J gene: TRBJ2-2; CDR3 protein: CATSGPGTSGRSGTGELFF; CDR3 DNA: TGTGCCACCAGTGGCCCCGGGACTAGCGGGAGAAGTGGCACCGGGGAGCTGTTTTTT
clone size: NA; V gene: TRBV9; D gene: NA; CDR3 length: 14; J gene: TRBJ2-2; CDR3 protein: CASASGLNTGELFF; CDR3 DNA: TGTGCCAGCGCGTCGGGTTTGAACACCGGGGAGCTGTTTTTT
clone size: NA; V gene: TRBV30; D gene: TRBD1; CDR3 length: 15; J gene: TRBJ2-2; CDR3 protein: CAWSTHGTVTGELFF; CDR3 DNA: TGTGCCTGGAGTACCCACGGGACAGTAACCGGGGAGCTGTTTTTT
clone size: NA; V gene: TRBV12-3/TRBV12-4; D gene: NA; CDR3 length: 11; J gene: TRBJ2-1; CDR3 protein: CASSAAAEQFF; CDR3 DNA: TGTGCCAGCAGTGCCGCCGCGGAACAGTTCTTC
clone size: few; V gene: TRBV2; D gene: TRBD1; CDR3 length: 13; J gene: TRBJ1-4; CDR3 protein: CASTQGVNEKLFF; CDR3 DNA: TGTGCCAGCACCCAGGGGGTAAATGAAAAACTGTTTTTT
clone size: few; V gene: TRBV6-2/TRBV6-3; D gene: NA; CDR3 length: 15; J gene: TRBJ2-7; CDR3 protein: CASSTDSTGGYEQYF; CDR3 DNA: TGTGCCAGCAGTACGGACTCAACCGGGGGCTACGAGCAGTACTTC
clone size: NA; V gene: TRBV10-3; D gene: NA; CDR3 length: 12; J gene: TRBJ2-1; CDR3 protein: CAISERGNEQFF; CDR3 DNA: TGTGCCATCAGTGAGAGGGGTAATGAGCAGTTCTTC
clone size: once; V gene: TRBV3-1/TRBV3-2; D gene: NA; CDR3 length: 14; J gene: TRBJ2-3; CDR3 protein: CASSQESAGRVSYF; CDR3 DNA: TGTGCCAGCAGCCAAGAATCAGCCGGGAGAGTATCGTATTTT
clone size: NA; V gene: TRBV27; D gene: TRBD2; CDR3 length: 16; J gene: TRBJ2-1; CDR3 protein: CASSYLRGTSYNEQFF; CDR3 DNA: TGTGCCAGCAGTTACCTCCGGGGGACTAGCTACAATGAGCAGTTCTTC
clone size: NA; V gene: TRBV7-8; D gene: TRBD2; CDR3 length: 15; J gene: TRBJ2-7; CDR3 protein: CASSSLAGAAHEQYF; CDR3 DNA: TGTGCCAGCAGCTCCTTAGCGGGAGCGGCCCACGAGCAGTACTTC
clone size: NA; V gene: TRBV27; D gene: NA; CDR3 length: 13; J gene: TRBJ1-1; CDR3 protein: CASQTYRATEAFF; CDR3 DNA: TGTGCCAGCCAGACCTACAGGGCCACTGAAGCTTTCTTT
clone size: NA; V gene: TRBV18; D gene: NA; CDR3 length: 13; J gene: TRBJ2-7; CDR3 protein: CASGAPGSYEQYF; CDR3 DNA: TGTGCCAGCGGGGCCCCGGGCTCCTACGAGCAGTACTTC
clone size: once; V gene: TRBV4-1; D gene: TRBD2; CDR3 length: 17; J gene: TRBJ2-1; CDR3 protein: CASSLDPLAEFYNEQFF; CDR3 DNA: TGCGCCAGCAGCCTGGATCCACTAGCGGAGTTTTACAATGAGCAGTTCTTC
clone size: NA; V gene: TRBV20-1; D gene: TRBD1; CDR3 length: 14; J gene: TRBJ1-6; CDR3 protein: CSASGTGRESPLHF; CDR3 DNA: TGCAGTGCTAGTGGGACAGGGAGGGAGTCACCCCTCCACTTT
clone size: NA; V gene: TRBV5-6; D gene: TRBD1; CDR3 length: 14; J gene: TRBJ2-7; CDR3 protein: CASSLEGQPYEQYF; CDR3 DNA: TGTGCCAGCAGCTTGGAGGGACAGCCCTACGAGCAGTACTTC
clone size: NA; V gene: TRBV6-2/TRBV6-3; D gene: NA; CDR3 length: 14; J gene: TRBJ2-2; CDR3 protein: CASSYAGKNGELFF; CDR3 DNA: TGTGCCAGCAGTTATGCGGGGAAGAACGGGGAGCTGTTTTTT
clone size: NA; V gene: TRBV19; D gene: NA; CDR3 length: 14; J gene: TRBJ1-6; CDR3 protein: CASSMIRGNSPLHF; CDR3 DNA: TGTGCCAGTAGTATGATCAGGGGCAATTCACCCCTCCACTTT
clone size: NA; V gene: TRBV3-1/TRBV3-2; D gene: TRBD2; CDR3 length: 15; J gene: TRBJ2-1; CDR3 protein: CASSLGTSGKNEQFF; CDR3 DNA: TGTGCCAGCAGCCTCGGGACTAGCGGGAAGAATGAGCAGTTCTTC
clone size: NA; V gene: TRBV28; D gene: TRBD1; CDR3 length: 15; J gene: TRBJ2-1; CDR3 protein: CASSLPGQSYNEQFF; CDR3 DNA: TGTGCCAGCAGTTTACCGGGACAGAGCTACAATGAGCAGTTCTTC